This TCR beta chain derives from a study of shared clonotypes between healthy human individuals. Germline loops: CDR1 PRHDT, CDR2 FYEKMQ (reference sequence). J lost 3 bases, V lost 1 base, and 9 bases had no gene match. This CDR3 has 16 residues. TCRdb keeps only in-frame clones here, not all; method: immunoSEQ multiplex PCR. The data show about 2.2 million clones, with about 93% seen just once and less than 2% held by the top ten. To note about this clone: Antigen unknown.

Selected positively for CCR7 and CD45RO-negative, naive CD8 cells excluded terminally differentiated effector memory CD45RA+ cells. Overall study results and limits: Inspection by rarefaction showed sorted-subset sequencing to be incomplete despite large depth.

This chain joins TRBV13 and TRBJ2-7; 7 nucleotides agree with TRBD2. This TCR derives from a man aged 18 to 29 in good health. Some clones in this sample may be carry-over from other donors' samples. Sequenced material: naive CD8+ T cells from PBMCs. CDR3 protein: CASSLDSGSGGYEQYF. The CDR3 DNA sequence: TGTGCCAGCAGCTTAGATTCCGGGTCGGGGGGCTACGAGCAGTACTTC.